Listed below are T cell receptor beta chains from one sample, sequenced in a study of blood T cell repertoires in COVID-19. Assay: immunoSEQ multiplex PCR; the TCRdb copy retains only in-frame clones and omits some. The data hold some 300,000 clones, with about 90% observed a single time. Specimen: PBMCs or T cells enriched from blood (not recorded which). The receptors were gathered from a woman aged 25 to 39 who had recovered from COVID-19. Both conserved end residues are part of each CDR3. Clone size is not always given. Where it is, it says once, few, many or a class for expanded clones.

CDR3 protein	clone size	V gene	J gene
CASSYHGTPNYGYTF	.	TRBV28	TRBJ1-2
CASSSAASFSGNTIYF	.	TRBV7-9	TRBJ1-3
CASSHRQSMNTEAFF	.	TRBV7-6	TRBJ1-1
CAWGWAMETQYF	.	TRBV30	TRBJ2-5
CASSHPTGRNYGYTF	.	TRBV6-2/TRBV6-3	TRBJ1-2
CASSLRYRGMGSPLHF	.	TRBV28	TRBJ1-6
CASSEAGHTGELFF	once	TRBV6-1	TRBJ2-2
CASSQDDVGHRSEKLFF	.	TRBV3-1/TRBV3-2	TRBJ1-4
CASSLVGGSTEAFF	once	TRBV7-8	TRBJ1-1
CASRKQGGSTEAFF	.	TRBV28	TRBJ1-1
CASRRGGSGTGELFF	.	TRBV6-6	TRBJ2-2
CASRLRLAGGRETQYF	.	TRBV27	TRBJ2-5
CASSLYSGGETQYF	.	TRBV5-1	TRBJ2-5
CASCAEARNSPLHF	.	TRBV7-9	TRBJ1-6
CASSLDPDRNQPQHF	.	TRBV5-1	TRBJ1-5
CASSLAKGMVTEAFF	.	TRBV7-2	TRBJ1-1